A single sample gave rise to the 31 T cell receptor beta chains below, sequenced in a study of T-cell memory formation after mild COVID-19. From the 5' RACE reads, TCRdb called clonotypes with MiXCR, one entry per CDR3 protein. Here the sample spans under 50,000 distinct CDR3 sequences, 25% to 30% being singletons. The sequencing sample was made of PBMCs or a T cell subset sorted from them (not recorded which). The receptors were sampled from a man younger than 35 who had mild COVID-19 (a few samples of this study predate the infection). Cell type and time point are not known.

The chain is built from TRBV4-1 and TRBJ1-3; tentatively, D is TRBD1 (6 bases). There are 15 residues in the CDR3. Germline values: CDR1 MGHRA, CDR2 YSYEKL. Trimming took 4 bases from V and 4 from J, leaving 14 bases between them. As DNA, the CDR3 is TGCGCCAGCAGCCCTTACGGGGGCGAGGGAAACACCATATATTTT. Translated, it gives CASSPYGGEGNTIYF.

The chain employs TRBV14 and TRBJ2-1; D may be TRBD2 (6 bases). Germline CDR1 is SGHDN and CDR2 is FVKESK. The CDR3 has 14 amino acids. The V and J ends lost 1 base and 4 bases respectively, with 8 bases between them. The CDR3 sequence is CASSQARGYNEQFF. CDR3 DNA: TGTGCCAGCAGCCAAGCCCGGGGGTACAATGAGCAGTTCTTC. Full variable domain (rest looked up from reference TRBV14 and TRBJ2-1): EAGVTQFPSHSVIEKGQTVTLRCDPISGHDNLYWYRRVMGKEIKFLLHFVKESKQDESGMPNNRFLAERTGGTYSTLKVQPAELEDSGVYFCASSQARGYNEQFFGPGTRLTVL.

This clonotype has more than one count but fewer than ten. The chain combines TRBV6-5 with TRBJ1-6; no definite D call. CDR1 and CDR2 from the germline V gene are MNHEY and SVGAGI. V lost 6 bases, J lost 3 bases, and 15 bases lay in between. This CDR3 is 16 amino acids long. The CDR3 region has the DNA TGTGCCAGCAGCTCATCGGGAGGGAGCTATAATTCACCCCTCCACTTT. Translation: CASSSSGGSYNSPLHF.

The chain recombines TRBV28 with TRBJ2-7, with D hard to call. V was clipped by 5 bases and J by 0 bases, with 14 bases between them. The CDR3 covers 15 residues. Germline CDR1 MDHEN, CDR2 SYDVKM. CDR3 protein: CASSPLGLSSYEQYV. CDR3 nucleotides: TGTGCCAGCAGTCCGCTAGGGCTGAGCTCCTACGAGCAGTACGTC.

The chain couples TRBV7-3 to TRBJ1-2; 7 nucleotides agree with TRBD1. This CDR3 is built from 15 residues. Germline V CDR1 and CDR2: SGHTA, FQGTGA. V was clipped by 5 bases and J by 8 bases; unmatched bases: 14. The CDR3 is CASSHDLTGVGGYTF. For the CDR3, the DNA is TGTGCCAGCAGCCATGACCTTACAGGGGTAGGAGGCTACACCTTC.

The gene calls are TRBV4-1 and TRBJ2-3, with 7 positions matching TRBD2. CDR1 and CDR2 (germline): MGHRA, YSYEKL. CDR3 length: 14 amino acids. Trimming removed 1 base from V and 5 bases from J; junction bases left unmatched: 3. In DNA, the CDR3 is TGCGCCAGCAGCCAAGCGGGGGGATTAGATACGCAGTATTTT. Amino acids: CASSQAGGLDTQYF.

The chain is built from TRBV21-1 and TRBJ2-5; no DNA check was done on the table's D call, TRBD1. TRBV21-1 is a pseudogene. CDR3 length equals 12 residues. CDR3 amino acids: CARRGQEETQYF. DNA of the CDR3: TGTGCCCGACGGGGACAAGAAGAGACCCAGTACTTC.

This clonotype has at least ten counts. The gene calls are TRBV6-1 and TRBJ2-3; TRBD2 matches 8 bases. Germline V gene data show CDR1 as MNHNS and CDR2 as SASEGT. Trimming took 1 base from V and 3 from J; bases not matched to a gene: 0. The CDR3 sequence is 14 residues long. CDR3 sequence reads: CASSEGLATDTQYF. In DNA form, the CDR3 reads TGTGCCAGCAGTGAAGGACTAGCGACAGATACGCAGTATTTT.

The rearrangement links TRBV28 to TRBJ1-1, with no clear D. The CDR3 length is 13 residues. The V gene lost 3 bases and the J gene lost 10 bases, with 15 bases spanning the gap. Germline loops: CDR1 MDHEN, CDR2 SYDVKM. This CDR3 is CASSFDGIWGAFF. CDR3 coding DNA: TGTGCCAGCAGTTTTGACGGCATTTGGGGAGCTTTCTTT. The full variable domain, with the rest looked up from reference TRBV28 and TRBJ1-1, is DVKVTQSSRYLVKRTGEKVFLECVQDMDHENMFWYRQDPGLGLRLIYFSYDVKMKEKGDIPEGYSVSREKKERFSLILESASTNQTSMYLCASSFDGIWGAFFGQGTRLTVV.

This chain joins TRBV5-1 and TRBJ2-7, with 11 bases aligning to TRBD1. This CDR3 comprises 15 residues. From germline, CDR1 is SGHRS and CDR2 YFSETQ. Trimming at V came to 3 bases and at J to 3 bases, leaving 5 bases not matched to a gene. CDR3 nucleotides: TGCGCCAGCAGCTCGTCCGGGACAGGGGGCTACGAGCAGTACTTC. Encoded protein: CASSSSGTGGYEQYF.

The chain uses TRBV20-1 and TRBJ2-7; 8 nucleotides agree with TRBD1. This CDR3 comprises 14 residues. V lost 5 bases, J lost 0 bases, and 6 bases stayed unmatched. Germline V gives CDR1 DFQATT, CDR2 SNEGSKA (reference sequence). The CDR3 loop is CSARGQVTSYEQYV. The CDR3 DNA sequence: TGCAGTGCTCGGGGACAGGTAACCTCCTACGAGCAGTACGTC.

The V gene is TRBV7-9, the J gene TRBJ1-2; maybe TRBD1 (6 bases). Looked up from germline, CDR1 is SEHNR and CDR2 is FQNEAQ (reference sequence). The CDR3 runs 12 residues. V lost 11 bases and J lost 1, with 11 bases in between. The CDR3 bases are TGTGCCGGACAGCCCGTTAACTATGGCTACACCTTC. Its protein product is CAGQPVNYGYTF.

The gene calls are TRBV29-1 and TRBJ2-3, with no clear D. The V gene lost 4 bases and the J gene lost 4 bases, with 12 bases spanning the gap. Germline V gene lookup returns CDR1 SQVTM and CDR2 ANQGSEA. This CDR3 is built from 13 residues. The CDR3 nucleotides are TGCAGCGTTGTTTGGAGAAGATCAGATACGCAGTATTTT. Protein product: CSVVWRRSDTQYF.

The CDR3: CASSPGPPEQFF. Here the CDR3 DNA reads TGCGCCAGCAGCCCGGGACCTCCTGAGCAGTTCTTC. V and J are TRBV4-1 and TRBJ2-1; D tentatively reads TRBD1 or TRBD2 (5 bases each). The CDR3 totals 12 residues. Germline V gene sequence: CDR1 MGHRA, CDR2 YSYEKL. V dropped 4 bases and J dropped 9 bases, with 10 bases sitting between them.

Only a few counts were recorded for this clonotype. The V gene is TRBV29-1, the J gene TRBJ2-3, with D uncertain. The length of the CDR3 is 13 residues. The germline V gene encodes CDR1 SQVTM and CDR2 ANQGSEA. Trimming took off 4 bases at V and 4 bases at J, with 12 bases between the two ends. The CDR3 DNA reads TGCAGCGTTGTCCCTCTCGAGGCAGATACGCAGTATTTT. As protein: CSVVPLEADTQYF.

This clonotype is labeled as large. J is TRBJ2-1 and V is TRBV4-3, with TRBD1 matching over 10 bases. V was clipped by 1 base and J by 3 bases; unmatched bases: 0. Germline CDR1 and CDR2: LGHNA and YSLEER. There are 15 residues in the CDR3. The CDR3 sequence: CASSQGTGGYNEQFF. CDR3 DNA: TGCGCCAGCAGCCAAGGGACAGGGGGCTACAATGAGCAGTTCTTC.

This clonotype was seen at least ten times. The gene calls are TRBV6-5 and TRBJ2-1, with D possibly TRBD1 on 5 matching bases. This CDR3 contains 12 residues. Trimming shortened V by 2 bases and J by 7 bases, and 6 bases separated the two germline ends. CDR1 MNHEY and CDR2 SVGAGI come from the germline V gene. The DNA for the CDR3 is TGTGCCAGCAGTTACAGGGGAAATGAGCAGTTCTTC. It translates to CASSYRGNEQFF.

CDR3 bases: TGTGCCAGCAGCTCGACAGGTTTTGGGCAGTATTTT. Protein product: CASSSTGFGQYF. This chain connects TRBV7-6 to TRBJ2-3, with a weak D call TRBD1 (6 bases). V dropped 4 bases and J dropped 11 bases, with 13 bases sitting between them. Germline loops: CDR1 SGHVS, CDR2 FNYEAQ. The CDR3 runs 12 residues.

The V and J genes are TRBV11-2 and TRBJ2-3, with D maybe TRBD1 (6 bases). This CDR3 has 15 amino acids. V was shortened by 1 base and J by 0 bases, with 8 bases between the two germline ends. Germline V lookup: CDR1 SGHAT, CDR2 FQNNGV. CDR3 loop: CASSLVTGSTDTQYF. CDR3 nucleotides: TGTGCCAGCAGCTTAGTTACAGGGAGCACAGATACGCAGTATTTT.

The V gene is TRBV7-2, the J gene TRBJ1-6; D is perhaps TRBD1 (5 bases). Per germline, CDR1 SGHTA and CDR2 FQGNSA. Trimming cost V 1 base and J 10 bases, with 14 bases left between them. The CDR3 covers 15 residues. In DNA form, the CDR3 reads TGTGCCAGCAGCTTAGTTTGGGGGATTGGGTCACCCCTCCACTTT. As protein: CASSLVWGIGSPLHF.

This rearrangement joins TRBV18 to TRBJ2-5; D remains ambiguous. V was trimmed by 0 bases and J by 5 bases, leaving 10 bases between them. CDR1 and CDR2 from the germline V gene are KGHSH and LQKENI. CDR3 length: 14 residues. The CDR3 region is CASSPPTVDETQYF. The CDR3 bases are TGTGCCAGCTCACCACCGACGGTTGATGAGACCCAGTACTTC.

This clonotype occurred a few times. The V and J genes are TRBV4-1 and TRBJ1-1; D remains unclear. This CDR3 has 15 amino acids. V lost 1 base and J lost 1, with 10 bases in between. The germline gives CDR1 MGHRA, CDR2 YSYEKL. CDR3 bases: TGCGCCAGCAGCCAAGGACTGGTAAGGAACACTGAAGCTTTCTTT. Residues: CASSQGLVRNTEAFF.

V and J are TRBV3-1 and TRBJ2-7; D uncertain. Trimming pared 4 bases from V and 0 bases from J, leaving 4 bases between. CDR3 length: 12 amino acids. CDR1 and CDR2 from the germline V gene are LGHDT and YNNKEL (reference sequence). This chain's CDR3 is CASSPGSYEQYF. Written as DNA, the CDR3 is TGTGCCAGCAGCCCAGGCTCCTACGAGCAGTACTTC.

This clonotype was detected only a few times. V usage is TRBV7-9 and J usage is TRBJ1-3; D not resolved. Germline V CDR1 and CDR2: SEHNR, FQNEAQ (reference sequence). The CDR3 extends over 15 amino acids. V lost 1 base and J lost 2, with 9 bases in between. This chain's CDR3 is CASSLVGIPGNTIYF. The CDR3 DNA reads TGTGCCAGCAGCTTAGTTGGGATCCCTGGAAACACCATATATTTT.

The table lists this clonotype with a few counts. One junction end disagrees with the germline gene, perhaps due to a read error. The chain joins TRBV4-1 to TRBJ2-1, with 9 bases that match TRBD2. The CDR3 totals 14 residues. The V gene's germline CDR1 is MGHRA and CDR2 YSYEKL. The DNA of the CDR3 is TGCGCCAGCCGCCAGCCTAGCGGGGACAATGAGCAGTTCTTC. Translating gives CASRQPSGDNEQFF.

The gene calls are TRBV4-3 and TRBJ2-1; 11 bases are shared with TRBD2. Trimming took 0 bases from V and 5 from J; bases not matched to a gene: 9. The CDR3 length is 18 residues. Germline V lookup: CDR1 LGHNA, CDR2 YSLEER. The CDR3 here is CASSQDPPLSGGDNEQFF. In DNA, the CDR3 is TGCGCCAGCAGCCAAGATCCCCCCCTTAGCGGGGGGGACAATGAGCAGTTCTTC.

V usage is TRBV5-5 and J usage is TRBJ2-3; D remains ambiguous. Trimming removed 0 bases at V and 2 bases at J, with 4 bases between. Per the germline V gene, CDR1 is SGHKS and CDR2 is YYEKEE (reference sequence). CDR3 length: 13 residues. The CDR3 nucleotides read TGTGCCAGCAGCTTGGCGATCACAGATACGCAGTATTTT. Translating gives CASSLAITDTQYF.

The chain employs TRBV9 and TRBJ2-2; D could derive from TRBD1 or TRBD2 (5 bases each). CDR1 and CDR2 from the germline V gene are SGDLS and YYNGEE. The CDR3 is 15 amino acids. The germline V and J ends were trimmed by 0 bases and 1 base, with 7 bases remaining between them. The CDR3 here is CASSVGGWNTGELFF. As DNA, the CDR3 is TGTGCCAGCAGCGTAGGGGGGTGGAACACCGGGGAGCTGTTTTTT. The complete variable domain, with remaining parts taken from reference TRBV9 and TRBJ2-2, reads DSGVTQTPKHLITATGQRVTLRCSPRSGDLSVYWYQQSLDQGLQFLIQYYNGEERAKGNILERFSAQQFPDLHSELNLSSLELGDSALYFCASSVGGWNTGELFFGEGSRLTVL.

This clonotype has only a few counts. V gene TRBV10-2 combines with J gene TRBJ2-1; tentatively, D is TRBD1 or TRBD2 (5 bases each). In germline, CDR1 is WSHSY, CDR2 SAAADI. V lost 10 bases, J lost 2 bases, and 12 bases lay in between. The CDR3 contains 13 residues. CDR3 coding DNA: TGCGCCATCGGGGCCGGGACCTACAATGAGCAGTTCTTC. It is translated as CAIGAGTYNEQFF.

This clonotype has only a few counts. The rearrangement links TRBV20-1 to TRBJ2-3; 8 nucleotides agree with TRBD2. This CDR3 spans 15 amino acids. The V segment lost 6 bases and the J segment 3 bases; nucleotides outside the gene matches: 11. Looked up from germline, CDR1 is DFQATT and CDR2 is SNEGSKA (reference sequence). CDR3 DNA: TGCAGTGCAGCCGCACTAGCGGTGAGGACAGATACGCAGTATTTT. This translates into CSAAALAVRTDTQYF.

There are a few counts of this clonotype. The chain is built from TRBV7-9 and TRBJ2-7; weak D call: TRBD1 (6 bases). CDR1 and CDR2 from the germline V gene are SEHNR and FQNEAQ (reference sequence). The CDR3 is made up of 14 amino acids. Trimming took 4 bases from V and 6 from J, leaving 16 bases between them. The CDR3: CASSYRGGGGEQYF. Written as DNA, the CDR3 is TGTGCCAGCAGCTACCGCGGTGGGGGCGGCGAGCAGTACTTC.